This entry features one TCR beta chain sequence. No cognate antigen has been identified for it. Base qualities are missing; no much larger clone stands one base away. The CDR3 covers 22 residues, taking in both the cysteine and the phenylalanine. The sequence is cut down to CDR3 DNA, 66 bases in frame from base 1. V gives up 3 bases and J gives up 0 bases, and the segment between their germline ends measures 30 bases. According to the germline V gene, CDR1 reads MDHEN and CDR2 reads SYDVKM. These data belong to a study of blood T cell repertoires in COVID-19 (dated by TCRdb to 2020 to 2021). Background on the whole study: Samples from collaborators originated in the United States, Italy and Spain and spanned both the acute and convalescent phases of COVID-19. Where available, HLA class I and class II types were taken from metadata supplied by the sample provider and were not determined by assay-based typing. The repertoires were released in a freely available public database intended as a resource for research on the immune response to SARS-CoV-2. A de-identified subject ID, COVID-19 status, age in years and sex were almost always included in the sample metadata. The samples were drawn from two sources: the first 160 participants of the ongoing ImmuneRACE study, and 1,000 to 1,500 subjects contributed by 6 global collaborators. The prospective study material was composed of cDNA or gDNA derived from T cells, B-cell-depleted T cells, or PBMCs. Deeply sampled blood TCRbeta repertoires from subjects exposed to, actively infected with, or recovered from COVID-19 were included in the dataset.

Collaborating institutions collected whole blood in K2EDTA tubes following their own protocols. For TCRbeta analysis, collaborators shipped samples in one of three forms: frozen whole blood, isolated PBMCs, or DNA extracted from either of those sample types. Summary of the overall study and its limitations: Clinical and demographic metadata were provided uncurated, with the amount varying by source and participant.

The immunoSEQ Assay, a bias-controlled multiplex PCR, was used to amplify TCRbeta CDR3 regions from genomic DNA. Under the source paper's analysis protocol: The number of nucleated cells in each sample was estimated from the amplification of reference gene primers within the assay. To quantify the absolute abundance of each unique TCRbeta CDR3 rearrangement, sequence reads were collapsed and filtered. Productive Simpson clonality was computed per sample as the square root of Simpson's diversity index over productive rearrangements. TCRdb provides this immuneACCESS table in a form limited to in-frame rearrangements. Some clones are lacking; in checked studies, under half of them reflect an unresolved V gene, and why the rest are absent is not known. D and trimming come from the DNA, and the V and J calls and clone size come from that table. This sample comprises fewer than 100,000 clones, 70% to 80% of them detected only once. About 24% of the sample lies in the top ten.

The sequenced sample was peripheral blood. The rearrangement joined TRBV28 to TRBJ1-5, and perhaps TRBD1 as D gene, on 5 matching bases. The sequence came from a man aged 70-80 years with acute or convalescent COVID-19. The CDR3 region reads CASSLNYLRALHNNDSNQPQHF. The DNA sequence reads TGTGCCAGCAGTTTGAATTACCTCAGGGCCCTCCATAATAACGATAGCAATCAGCCCCAGCATTTT.